This T cell receptor (beta chain) comes out of a study of cytomegalovirus exposure and HLA in healthy donors. Primers: 60 Vbeta forward and 13 Jbeta reverse. The data were produced by immunoSEQ multiplex PCR, yet TCRdb's version contains in-frame clones alone and is incomplete. The sample holds 150,000 or so clones; roughly four fifths are singletons and the top ten take around 0.71%. The source of this sequence is a female donor in good health and CMV-seronegative. The sample was PBMCs.

CDR3 in DNA: TGCAGCGCGCCGACAGGGGGAACAGATACGCAGTATTTT. This gives the protein CSAPTGGTDTQYF. The V gene is TRBV29-1, the J gene TRBJ2-3; 9 bases line up with TRBD1. Germline CDR1 SQVTM, CDR2 ANQGSEA. The ends lost 7 bases at V and 3 bases at J; junction bases unmatched: 5. CDR3 length: 13 amino acids.